These 19 T cell receptor beta chains were all obtained from the same sample, sequenced in a study of cytomegalovirus exposure and HLA in healthy donors. Researchers ran the PCR with 60 Vbeta and 13 Jbeta primers. Sequencing used immunoSEQ multiplex PCR; TCRdb keeps in-frame clones, though not all of them. The sample lists about 200,000 clones; around 74% were seen once. The sample consisted of PBMCs. Receptor source: a girl aged 10 to 17 in good health and CMV-seropositive.

This clone was counted between two and nine times. This chain joins TRBV5-1 and TRBJ2-7; maybe TRBD2 (6 bases). V lost 0 bases to trimming and J lost 4 bases, with 14 bases between them. Per the germline V gene, CDR1 is SGHRS and CDR2 is YFSETQ. The CDR3 consists of 15 residues. CDR3: CASSLGVGGAYEQYF. CDR3 coding DNA: TGCGCCAGCAGCTTGGGTGTCGGAGGGGCATACGAGCAGTACTTC. Using reference TRBV5-1 and TRBJ2-7 for the parts outside the CDR3, the full variable domain is KAGVTQTPRYLIKTRGQQVTLSCSPISGHRSVSWYQQTPGQGLQFLFEYFSETQRNKGNFPGRFSGRQFSNSRSEMNVSTLELGDSALYLCASSLGVGGAYEQYFGPGTRLTVT.

The V and J genes are TRBV11-2 and TRBJ1-1; no reliable D call. The ends were cut back, 7 bases at V and 1 base at J, with 16 bases in the middle. The CDR3 runs to 15 residues. The germline gives CDR1 SGHAT, CDR2 FQNNGV. The CDR3 reads CASTNTWAGNTEAFF. CDR3 nucleotides: TGTGCCAGCACCAACACCTGGGCAGGGAACACTGAAGCTTTCTTT.

The rearrangement joins TRBV6-5 to TRBJ1-6, with 10 bases that match TRBD1. V dropped 6 bases and J dropped 7; count of bases not matched to a gene: 3. The CDR3 spans 14 residues. Per germline, CDR1 MNHEY and CDR2 SVGAGI. CDR3: CASRKDRGNSPLHF. CDR3 sequence (DNA): TGTGCCAGCAGAAAGGACAGGGGGAATTCACCCCTCCACTTT.

V and J are TRBV7-2 and TRBJ2-5; 8 bases line up with TRBD2. The CDR3 runs 13 residues. Trimming cost V 6 bases and J 5 bases; bases outside gene matches: 5. Looked up from germline, CDR1 is SGHTA and CDR2 is FQGNSA. The CDR3 here is CASRRGVGETQYF. CDR3 DNA: TGTGCCAGCAGGCGGGGGGTTGGGGAGACCCAGTACTTC. Variable domain in full (rest from reference TRBV7-2 and TRBJ2-5): GAGVSQSPSNKVTEKGKDVELRCDPISGHTALYWYRQSLGQGLEFLIYFQGNSAPDKSGLPSDRFSAERTGGSVSTLTIQRTQQEDSAVYLCASRRGVGETQYFGPGTRLLVL.

The chain couples TRBV18 to TRBJ2-1, with 8 bases aligning to TRBD1. CDR1 is KGHSH, CDR2 LQKENI, per germline. Trimming took 2 bases from V and 2 from J; bases not matched to a gene: 5. The CDR3 has 16 amino acids. CDR3 protein: CASSPAGGGTYNEQFF. CDR3 nucleotides: TGTGCCAGCTCACCAGCAGGGGGCGGCACCTACAATGAGCAGTTCTTC.

The J gene is TRBJ1-5, the V gene TRBV6-1; D remains ambiguous. The CDR3 loop spans 14 amino acids. The germline CDR1 and CDR2 sequences are MNHNS and SASEGT. V was trimmed by 5 bases and J by 2 bases, leaving 10 bases between them. The DNA for the CDR3 is TGTGCCAGCAGTTGGAGGACGGGCAATCAGCCCCAGCATTTT. Translation gives CASSWRTGNQPQHF.

The chain joins TRBV5-5 to TRBJ1-5, with TRBD1 matching 7 bases. The CDR3 length is 14 residues. Germline values: CDR1 SGHKS, CDR2 YYEKEE (reference sequence). The V and J ends lost 0 bases and 6 bases, in that order; junction bases with no gene match: 3. CDR3 amino acids: CASSLGQGSQPQHF. The CDR3 DNA sequence: TGTGCCAGCAGCTTGGGACAGGGTAGTCAGCCCCAGCATTTT.

The chain couples TRBV6-5 to TRBJ1-1, with TRBD1 as a possible D gene (5 bases). Germline V CDR1 and CDR2: MNHEY, SVGAGI. V gave up 9 bases and J gave up 3 bases, with 14 bases separating them. CDR3 length equals 13 residues. The CDR3 nucleotides read TGTGCCAGTTGGGGGGAAGAGGACACTGAAGCTTTCTTT. Its protein product is CASWGEEDTEAFF.

The chain combines TRBV2 with TRBJ2-5; D gene unclear. Germline V gene data show CDR1 as SNHLY and CDR2 as FYNNEI. Trimming removed 7 bases at V and 2 bases at J, with 8 bases between. This CDR3 is built from 12 residues. CDR3 DNA sequence: TGTGCCAGCATGCGTCAACAAGAGACCCAGTACTTC. This gives the protein CASMRQQETQYF. The full variable domain, with the rest looked up from reference TRBV2 and TRBJ2-5, is EPEVTQTPSHQVTQMGQEVILRCVPISNHLYFYWYRQILGQKVEFLVSFYNNEISEKSEIFDDQFSVERPDGSNFTLKIRSTKLEDSAMYFCASMRQQETQYFGPGTRLLVL.

The chain carries TRBV6-1 and TRBJ2-1; D remains unclear. V lost 6 bases to trimming and J lost 1 base, with 10 bases between them. The CDR3 is made up of 14 amino acids. CDR1 and CDR2 (germline): MNHNS, SASEGT. CDR3 sequence: CASRTPSSYNEQFF. The CDR3 DNA follows: TGTGCCAGCAGAACACCCTCTTCCTACAATGAGCAGTTCTTC.

V gene TRBV7-2 combines with J gene TRBJ2-5, with 8 bases aligning to TRBD2. Looked up from germline, CDR1 is SGHTA and CDR2 is FQGNSA. V was pared by 4 bases and J by 4 bases, with 11 bases of the junction left unmatched. The CDR3 sequence is 16 residues long. CDR3 loop: CASSSTGTRGRETQYF. CDR3 sequence (DNA): TGTGCCAGCAGCTCTACCGGGACTAGGGGAAGAGAGACCCAGTACTTC. The variable domain in full, with the rest retrieved from reference TRBV7-2 and TRBJ2-5, is GAGVSQSPSNKVTEKGKDVELRCDPISGHTALYWYRQSLGQGLEFLIYFQGNSAPDKSGLPSDRFSAERTGGSVSTLTIQRTQQEDSAVYLCASSSTGTRGRETQYFGPGTRLLVL.

This CDR3 is CASSQEGQGNYNEQFF. The CDR3, as DNA: TGCGCCAGCAGCCAAGAGGGACAGGGAAACTACAATGAGCAGTTCTTC. The chain is built from TRBV4-3 and TRBJ2-1; 9 bases match TRBD1. The CDR3 sequence is 16 residues long. Germline CDR1 reads LGHNA; CDR2 reads YSLEER. The trim removed 0 bases at V and 3 bases at J, leaving 3 bases unmatched.

The V gene is TRBV7-6, the J gene TRBJ2-7, with TRBD2 identical over 11 bases. The CDR3 sequence is 15 residues long. CDR1 SGHVS and CDR2 FNYEAQ come from the germline V gene. J lost 0 bases, V lost 7 bases, and 5 bases had no gene match. The CDR3 region is CASTPSGGNSYEQYF. The CDR3 DNA is TGTGCCAGCACCCCTAGCGGGGGGAACTCCTACGAGCAGTACTTC. The full variable domain, in which reference TRBV7-6 and TRBJ2-7 provide the parts outside the CDR3, is GAGVSQSPRYKVTKRGQDVALRCDPISGHVSLYWYRQALGQGPEFLTYFNYEAQQDKSGLPNDRFSAERPEGSISTLTIQRTEQRDSAMYRCASTPSGGNSYEQYFGPGTRLTVT.

Here the CDR3 reads CASSMAQNTEAFF. The CDR3 DNA follows: TGTGCCAGCAGTATGGCACAGAACACTGAAGCTTTCTTT. The chain uses TRBV27 and TRBJ1-1; D not certain. The V gene lost 5 bases and the J gene lost 1 base, with 8 bases spanning the gap. Germline CDR1 is MNHEY and CDR2 is SMNVEV (reference sequence). This CDR3 has 13 residues.

The chain is built from TRBV7-2 and TRBJ2-5; 8 bases are shared with TRBD2. This CDR3 is built from 13 residues. Germline V CDR1 and CDR2: SGHTA, FQGNSA. Trimming cost V 6 bases and J 4 bases; bases outside gene matches: 4. CDR3 amino acids: CASRSGGGETQYF. CDR3 DNA: TGTGCCAGCAGATCGGGGGGGGGAGAGACCCAGTACTTC.

The chain employs TRBV27 and TRBJ1-2; TRBD1 matches 7 bases. CDR3 length equals 17 residues. Germline values: CDR1 MNHEY, CDR2 SMNVEV (reference sequence). Trimming at V came to 0 bases and at J to 5 bases, leaving 12 bases not matched to a gene. The DNA for the CDR3 is TGTGCCAGCAGTTTATCGCGGCAGGGGGTGGGGTGGTATGGCTACACCTTC. Translating gives CASSLSRQGVGWYGYTF.

V gene TRBV6-5 combines with J gene TRBJ2-1; 9 nucleotides match TRBD2. Germline V CDR1 and CDR2: MNHEY, SVGAGI. V lost 0 bases and J lost 3; bases outside the gene matches: 3. There are 16 residues in the CDR3. The CDR3 region is CASSYSGAGGYNEQFF. The CDR3 bases are TGTGCCAGCAGTTACTCGGGAGCGGGGGGCTACAATGAGCAGTTCTTC.

This clone was seen just once. V gene TRBV5-1 combines with J gene TRBJ1-1, with D perhaps TRBD1 (5 bases). The CDR3 has 14 amino acids. From germline, CDR1 is SGHRS and CDR2 YFSETQ. Trimming took 2 bases from V and 1 from J, leaving 9 bases between them. The CDR3 loop is CASSFGQTNTEAFF. DNA for the CDR3: TGCGCCAGCAGCTTCGGACAAACGAACACTGAAGCTTTCTTT.

This chain joins TRBV9 and TRBJ2-1; 12 bases line up with TRBD2. This CDR3 has 16 amino acids. Germline V lookup: CDR1 SGDLS, CDR2 YYNGEE. V lost 0 bases, J lost 7 bases, and 5 bases stayed unmatched. CDR3 sequence (DNA): TGTGCCAGCAGCGTAGCTAGCGGGGGGGCAGGGAATGAGCAGTTCTTC. Encoded protein: CASSVASGGAGNEQFF.